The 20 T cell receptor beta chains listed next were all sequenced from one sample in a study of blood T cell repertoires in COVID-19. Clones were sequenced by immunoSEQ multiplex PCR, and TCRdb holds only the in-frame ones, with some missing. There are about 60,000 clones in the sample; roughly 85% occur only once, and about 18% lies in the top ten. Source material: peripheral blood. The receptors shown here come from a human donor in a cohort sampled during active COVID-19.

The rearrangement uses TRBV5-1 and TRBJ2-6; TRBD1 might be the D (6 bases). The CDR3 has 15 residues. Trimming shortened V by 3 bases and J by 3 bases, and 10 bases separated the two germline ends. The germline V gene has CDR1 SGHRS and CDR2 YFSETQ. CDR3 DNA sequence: TGCGCCAGCAGCTATGGGGGCGTTGGGGCCAACGTCCTGACTTTC. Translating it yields CASSYGGVGANVLTF.

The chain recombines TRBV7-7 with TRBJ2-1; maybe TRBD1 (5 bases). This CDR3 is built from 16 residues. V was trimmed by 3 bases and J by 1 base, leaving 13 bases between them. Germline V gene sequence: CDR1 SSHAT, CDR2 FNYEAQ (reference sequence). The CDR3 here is CASSFRVTDSYNEQFF. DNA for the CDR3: TGTGCCAGCAGCTTCAGGGTAACAGATTCCTACAATGAGCAGTTCTTC.

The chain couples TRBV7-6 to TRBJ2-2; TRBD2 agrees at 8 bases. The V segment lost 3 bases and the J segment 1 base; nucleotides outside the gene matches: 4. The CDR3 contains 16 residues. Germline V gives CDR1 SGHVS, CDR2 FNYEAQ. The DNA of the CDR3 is TGTGCCAGCAGCTTTAGCCGGGGGGGGAACACCGGGGAGCTGTTTTTT. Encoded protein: CASSFSRGGNTGELFF.

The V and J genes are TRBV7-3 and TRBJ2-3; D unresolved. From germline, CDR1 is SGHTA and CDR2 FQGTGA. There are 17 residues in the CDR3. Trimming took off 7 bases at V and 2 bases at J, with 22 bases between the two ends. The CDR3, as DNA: TGTGCCAGCAATTTAGTGTCCGGTATGCTTTTCACAGATACGCAGTATTTT. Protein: CASNLVSGMLFTDTQYF.

CDR3 nucleotides: TGCGCCAGCAGCCTCGGGGGGTTCCCCTATGGCTACACCTTC. Its translation is CASSLGGFPYGYTF. The chain has TRBV4-3 and TRBJ1-2; perhaps TRBD1 as D (5 bases). Germline V gene lookup returns CDR1 LGHNA and CDR2 YSLEER. CDR3 length: 14 amino acids. V dropped 4 bases and J dropped 4 bases, with 13 bases sitting between them.

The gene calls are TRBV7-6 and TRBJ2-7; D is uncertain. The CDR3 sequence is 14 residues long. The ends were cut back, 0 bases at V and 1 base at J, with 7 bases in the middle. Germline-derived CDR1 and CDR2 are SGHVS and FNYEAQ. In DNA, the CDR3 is TGTGCCAGCAGCTTAGCGTCCCCTTCCTACGAGCAGTACTTC. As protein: CASSLASPSYEQYF.

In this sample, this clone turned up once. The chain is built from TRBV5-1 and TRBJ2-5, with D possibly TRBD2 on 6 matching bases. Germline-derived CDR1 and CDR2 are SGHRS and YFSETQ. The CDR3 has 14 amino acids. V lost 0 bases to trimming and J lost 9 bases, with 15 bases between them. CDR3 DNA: TGCGCCAGCAGCTTGGAGACCGGGACTGGAGCCCAGTACTTC. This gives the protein CASSLETGTGAQYF. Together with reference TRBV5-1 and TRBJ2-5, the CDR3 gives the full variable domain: KAGVTQTPRYLIKTRGQQVTLSCSPISGHRSVSWYQQTPGQGLQFLFEYFSETQRNKGNFPGRFSGRQFSNSRSEMNVSTLELGDSALYLCASSLETGTGAQYFGPGTRLLVL.

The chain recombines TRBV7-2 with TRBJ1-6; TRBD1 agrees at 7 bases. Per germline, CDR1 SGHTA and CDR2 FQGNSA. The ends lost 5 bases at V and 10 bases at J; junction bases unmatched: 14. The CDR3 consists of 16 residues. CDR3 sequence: CASSLTTTGLLSPLHF. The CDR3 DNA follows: TGTGCCAGCAGCCTAACTACGACAGGGCTCTTATCACCCCTCCACTTT.

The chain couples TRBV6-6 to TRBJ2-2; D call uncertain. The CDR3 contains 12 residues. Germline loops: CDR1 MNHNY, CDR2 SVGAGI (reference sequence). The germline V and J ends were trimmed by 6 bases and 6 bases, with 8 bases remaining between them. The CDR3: CASRPSAGELFF. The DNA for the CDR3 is TGTGCCAGCAGACCTTCAGCCGGGGAGCTGTTTTTT.

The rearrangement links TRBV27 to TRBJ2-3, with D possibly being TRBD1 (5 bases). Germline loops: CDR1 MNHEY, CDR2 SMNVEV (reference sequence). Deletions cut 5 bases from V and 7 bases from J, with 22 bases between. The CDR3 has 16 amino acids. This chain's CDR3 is CASSPTSAGFFYTQYF. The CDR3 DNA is TGTGCCAGCAGTCCAACGTCGGCAGGGTTTTTTTATACGCAGTATTTT.

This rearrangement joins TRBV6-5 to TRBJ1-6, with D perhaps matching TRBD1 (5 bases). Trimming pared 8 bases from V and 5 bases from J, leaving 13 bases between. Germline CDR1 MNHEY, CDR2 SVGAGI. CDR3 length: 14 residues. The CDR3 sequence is CASQGGSHNSPLHF. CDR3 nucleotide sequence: TGTGCCAGCCAGGGAGGGTCCCATAATTCACCCCTCCACTTT.

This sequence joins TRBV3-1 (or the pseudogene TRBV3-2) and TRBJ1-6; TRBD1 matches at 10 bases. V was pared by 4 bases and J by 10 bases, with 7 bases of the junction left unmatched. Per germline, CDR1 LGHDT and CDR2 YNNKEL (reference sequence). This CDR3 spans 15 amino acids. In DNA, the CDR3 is TGTGCCAGCAGCCCTAGACAGGGGGCGGGGTCACCCCTCCACTTT. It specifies CASSPRQGAGSPLHF.

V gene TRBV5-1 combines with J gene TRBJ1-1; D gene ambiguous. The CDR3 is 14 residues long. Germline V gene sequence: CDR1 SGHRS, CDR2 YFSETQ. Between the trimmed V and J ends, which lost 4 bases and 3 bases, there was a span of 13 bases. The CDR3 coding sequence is TGCGCCAGCAGCCCGGGAGGTGTTGACACTGAAGCTTTCTTT. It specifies CASSPGGVDTEAFF. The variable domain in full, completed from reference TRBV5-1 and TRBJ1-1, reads KAGVTQTPRYLIKTRGQQVTLSCSPISGHRSVSWYQQTPGQGLQFLFEYFSETQRNKGNFPGRFSGRQFSNSRSEMNVSTLELGDSALYLCASSPGGVDTEAFFGQGTRLTVV.

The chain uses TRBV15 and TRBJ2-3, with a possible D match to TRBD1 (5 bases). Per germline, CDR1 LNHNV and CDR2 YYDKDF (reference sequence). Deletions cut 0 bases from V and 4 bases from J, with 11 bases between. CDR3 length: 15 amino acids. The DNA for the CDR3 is TGTGCCACCAGCAGAGATGGCAGGGCCTCAGATACGCAGTATTTT. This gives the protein CATSRDGRASDTQYF.

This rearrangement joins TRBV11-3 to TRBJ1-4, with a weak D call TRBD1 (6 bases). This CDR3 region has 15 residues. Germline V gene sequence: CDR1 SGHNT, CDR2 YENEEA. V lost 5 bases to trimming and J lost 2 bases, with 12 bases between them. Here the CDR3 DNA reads TGTGCCAGCAGCCTGAACAGGGAGACTAATGAAAAACTGTTTTTT. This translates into CASSLNRETNEKLFF.

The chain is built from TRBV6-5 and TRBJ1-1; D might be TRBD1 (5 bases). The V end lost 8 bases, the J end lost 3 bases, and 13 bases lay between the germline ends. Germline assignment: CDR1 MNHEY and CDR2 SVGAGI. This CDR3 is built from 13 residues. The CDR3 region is CASSSARDTEAFF. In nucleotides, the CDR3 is TGTGCCAGCTCGTCCGCCAGGGACACTGAAGCTTTCTTT.

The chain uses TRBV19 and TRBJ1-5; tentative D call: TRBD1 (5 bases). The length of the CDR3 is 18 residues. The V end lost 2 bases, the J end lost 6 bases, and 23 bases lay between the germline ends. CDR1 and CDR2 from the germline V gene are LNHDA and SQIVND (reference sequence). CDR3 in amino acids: CASSISTRDSRRGQPQHF. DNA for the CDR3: TGTGCCAGTAGTATATCCACCCGGGACTCCCGACGAGGTCAGCCCCAGCATTTT.

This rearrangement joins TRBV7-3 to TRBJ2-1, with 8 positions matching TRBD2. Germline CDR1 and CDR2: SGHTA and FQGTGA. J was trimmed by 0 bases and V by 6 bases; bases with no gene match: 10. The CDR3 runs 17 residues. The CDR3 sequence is CASSIHSGAPSYNEQFF. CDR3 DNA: TGTGCCAGCAGTATACATAGCGGGGCCCCCTCCTACAATGAGCAGTTCTTC.

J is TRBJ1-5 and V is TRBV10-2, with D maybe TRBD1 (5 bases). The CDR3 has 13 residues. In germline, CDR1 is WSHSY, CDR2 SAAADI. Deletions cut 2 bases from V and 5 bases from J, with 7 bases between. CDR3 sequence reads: CASSEAGYQPQHF. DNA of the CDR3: TGCGCCAGCAGTGAGGCAGGGTATCAGCCCCAGCATTTT.

The CDR3 is CASSTGQGVNSPLHF. The CDR3, as DNA: TGTGCCAGCAGCACAGGACAGGGGGTGAATTCACCCCTCCACTTT. This chain links TRBV7-9 with TRBJ1-6; 10 nucleotides agree with TRBD1. Unmatched junction bases numbered 5, after V lost 5 bases and J lost 7 bases. Germline lookup yields CDR1 SEHNR and CDR2 FQNEAQ (reference sequence). This CDR3 region has 15 residues. Filled out from reference TRBV7-9 and TRBJ1-6, the complete variable domain reads DTGVSQNPRHKITKRGQNVTFRCDPISEHNRLYWYRQTLGQGPEFLTYFQNEAQLEKSRLLSDRFSAERPKGSFSTLEIQRTEQGDSAMYLCASSTGQGVNSPLHFGNGTRLTVT.